This T cell receptor (beta chain) was profiled in a study of graft-versus-host responses after intestinal transplantation. Overall study context: Transplants given to recipients were multivisceral, liver-intestinal, or isolated intestinal. Induction using anti-thymocyte globulin, followed by tacrolimus and steroids for about three years, was given to all recipients.

Study-level findings and limits: GvH clones were identified in recipient marrow, with some first appearing in ileum or blood.

Sequencing used immunoSEQ multiplex PCR; TCRdb keeps in-frame clones, though not all of them. The sample has more than 80,000 clones, about 85% seen once. Concerning this clone itself: Its antigen is still unknown.

The V and J ends lost 4 bases and 2 bases, in that order; junction bases with no gene match: 7. Germline assignment: CDR1 SGHRS and CDR2 YFSETQ. This CDR3 comprises 15 residues. This clonotype was obtained from a human donor who was the organ donor for an intestinal transplant. This chain uses TRBV5-1 with TRBJ2-5; TRBD1 matches at 8 bases. The starting material was unstimulated CD4+ T cells sorted from spleen or lymph node cells, obtained before transplant. The CDR3 spells CASSRITGGQETQYF. For the CDR3, the DNA is TGCGCCAGCAGCCGAATCACAGGGGGTCAAGAGACCCAGTACTTC.